This T cell receptor beta chain was captured by sequencing in a study of blood T cell repertoires in COVID-19 (TCRdb year 2020). Turning to the overall study: Samples covering the acute and convalescent phases of COVID-19 were provided by collaborators in the United States, Italy and Spain. Nearly every sample came with metadata listing a de-identified subject ID, COVID-19 status, age in years and sex. The repertoires were made available in a free public database intended to serve as a resource for research on the immune response to SARS-CoV-2. Deeply sampled blood TCRbeta repertoires from subjects exposed to, actively infected with, or recovered from COVID-19 were included in the dataset. Samples were obtained from the ongoing ImmuneRACE study (first 160 participants) and from some 1,300 subjects provided by 6 global collaborators. HLA class I and class II types, where available, came from metadata supplied by the sample provider rather than from assay-based typing. The prospective study material was composed of cDNA or gDNA derived from T cells, B-cell-depleted T cells, or PBMCs.

Each collaborating institution followed its own protocols to collect whole blood in K2EDTA tubes. For TCRbeta analysis, collaborators shipped samples in one of three forms: frozen whole blood, isolated PBMCs, or DNA extracted from either of those sample types. Of note for this clone: Its recognized antigen is unknown. Base qualities were left out, and no much larger clone turns up one base away.

TCRbeta CDR3 regions were amplified from genomic DNA by means of the immunoSEQ Assay, a bias-controlled multiplex PCR. Per the source publication's procedure: Nucleated cell counts per sample were estimated from amplification of reference gene primers within the assay. Sequence reads were collapsed and filtered to measure the absolute abundance of every unique TCRbeta CDR3 rearrangement. For each sample, productive Simpson clonality was calculated as the square root of Simpson's diversity index across productive rearrangements. TCRdb obtained this table from immuneACCESS and retained in-frame rearrangements with V and J assigned. These tables miss some clones; where compared with another copy, unresolved V genes account for less than half of the shortfall, and the remainder is unexplained. V, J and clone size derive from that table, while D and trimming were established from the DNA sequence. The sample table contains some 180,000 clones; only one count was recorded for approximately 88% of them. The ten largest clones represent around 7% of the sample.

On the study overall, not on this receptor specifically: The quantity of clinical and demographic metadata differed by source and by participant and was supplied without curation.

As encoded in the germline V gene, CDR1 is SGHRS while CDR2 is YFSETQ. The junction shows trimming of 4 bases on V and 3 bases on J, plus 16 bases between the germline ends. From cysteine to phenylalanine, the CDR3 is 16 amino acids long. The retained sequence is limited to the CDR3, 48 bases, with the frame set at the first base. Sequencing was performed on peripheral blood. The rearranged chain carries TRBV5-1 and TRBJ2-2; the D gene is possibly TRBD2, with 6 bases matching. The clonotype originates from a man in his forties with acute or convalescent COVID-19. The DNA sequence is TGCGCCAGCAGCCCTCGGGCGGGGACGGACACCGGGGAGCTGTTTTTT. Its translation is CASSPRAGTDTGELFF.